This T cell receptor beta chain was documented in a study of shared T cell receptors in the human thymus. The table came from immunoSEQ multiplex PCR; TCRdb's copy has only in-frame clones and leaves some out. The sample carries 700,000 to 750,000 clones, approximately 83% recorded once. With 3 bases removed from V and 9 bases from J, the gap between germline ends came to 15 bases. Germline CDR1 reads LNHDA; CDR2 reads SQIVND (reference sequence). CDR3 length: 14 residues. These data also formed part of another study, on human thymus T cells. As reported in that work: Resections obtained during corrective heart surgery supplied the thymus tissue.

The TCR originated in a girl less than two years old with a congenital heart defect. This chain joins TRBV19 and TRBJ2-1; TRBD2 is a possible D gene (6 bases). Material for sequencing was thymocytes. CDR3 DNA sequence: TGTGCCAGTAGTATGTGGAGGGTCCGGGGTGAGCAGTTCTTC. Translating gives CASSMWRVRGEQFF.